The rows below give T cell receptor beta chains drawn from one sample of a study of shared clonotypes between healthy human individuals. TCRdb's table, derived via immunoSEQ multiplex PCR, lists solely in-frame clones and lacks some. The table lists about 680,000 clones, around four fifths of them singletons. The sequenced material came from memory CD4+ T cells sorted from blood. Source of these receptors: a woman aged 25 to 39 in good health. CDR3s include the opening cysteine and the closing phenylalanine or tryptophan. The D gene is left open where the match is weak. A clone size is listed for some rows: how often the clone was seen (once, few, many), or a class if it is expanded.

J gene: TRBJ2-1; V gene: TRBV29-1; D gene: .; clone size: many; CDR3 DNA: TGCAGCGTTTTAGGGAAATCAGGTGGGAATGAGCAGTTCTTC; CDR3 protein: CSVLGKSGGNEQFF
J gene: TRBJ2-3; V gene: TRBV19; D gene: .; clone size: .; CDR3 DNA: TGTGCCACCAGCCCCTCGGCAGATACGCAGTATTTT; CDR3 protein: CATSPSADTQYF
J gene: TRBJ2-6; V gene: TRBV5-6; D gene: .; clone size: few; CDR3 DNA: TGTGCCAGCAGCTTGAAGGTTCTTGGGGCCAACGTCCTGACTTTC; CDR3 protein: CASSLKVLGANVLTF
J gene: TRBJ2-1; V gene: TRBV7-3; D gene: TRBD2; clone size: .; CDR3 DNA: TGTGCCAGCAGCTTAAGTGGGAGGGCCCTTGAGCAGTTCTTC; CDR3 protein: CASSLSGRALEQFF
J gene: TRBJ1-1; V gene: TRBV19; D gene: .; clone size: .; CDR3 DNA: TGTGCCAGTAGTACCCCAGGGGCTGGGACTGAAGCTTTCTTT; CDR3 protein: CASSTPGAGTEAFF
J gene: TRBJ2-2; V gene: TRBV7-2; D gene: .; clone size: .; CDR3 DNA: TGTGCCAGCAGCGCAACTGGGGACACCGGGGAGCTGTTTTTT; CDR3 protein: CASSATGDTGELFF
J gene: TRBJ1-5; V gene: TRBV6-5; D gene: TRBD1; clone size: many; CDR3 DNA: TGTGCCAGCAGTTCCAACACAGGGGGCGAGAATCAGCCCCAGCATTTT; CDR3 protein: CASSSNTGGENQPQHF
J gene: TRBJ1-1; V gene: TRBV10-3; D gene: .; clone size: .; CDR3 DNA: TGTGCCATCTCAGGCAGAACAGACACTGAAGCTTTCTTT; CDR3 protein: CAISGRTDTEAFF
J gene: TRBJ2-7; V gene: TRBV2; D gene: .; clone size: few; CDR3 DNA: TGTGCCAGCGGGGGTAGCGGTTACGAGCAGTACTTC; CDR3 protein: CASGGSGYEQYF
J gene: TRBJ1-3; V gene: TRBV6-4; D gene: .; clone size: once; CDR3 DNA: TGTGCCAGCGGAGGAACATCCAACTATTCTGGAAACACCATATATTTT; CDR3 protein: CASGGTSNYSGNTIYF
J gene: TRBJ2-1; V gene: TRBV7-9; D gene: .; clone size: once; CDR3 DNA: TGTGCCAGCAGTACCCCTAACGGTGAGCAGTTCTTC; CDR3 protein: CASSTPNGEQFF
J gene: TRBJ1-5; V gene: TRBV6-1; D gene: TRBD1; clone size: .; CDR3 DNA: TGTGCCAGCAGTGGGACGACAGGGCGGCCCCAGCATTTT; CDR3 protein: CASSGTTGRPQHF
J gene: TRBJ1-3; V gene: TRBV6-1; D gene: .; clone size: .; CDR3 DNA: TGTGCCAGCAGTGCTGACAGCTTCTCTGGAAACACCATATATTTT; CDR3 protein: CASSADSFSGNTIYF
J gene: TRBJ2-7; V gene: TRBV9; D gene: TRBD2; clone size: .; CDR3 DNA: TGTGCCAGCAGATCCAGCCCCGGGCTAGCGGGCCCGAGCTCCTACGAGCAGTACTTC; CDR3 protein: CASRSSPGLAGPSSYEQYF
J gene: TRBJ1-5; V gene: TRBV28; D gene: .; clone size: once; CDR3 DNA: TGTGCCAGCAGGTGGCAGGGAAGCGCGAGTCAGCCCCAGCATTTT; CDR3 protein: CASRWQGSASQPQHF
J gene: TRBJ2-1; V gene: TRBV7-2; D gene: .; clone size: .; CDR3 DNA: TGTGCCAGCAGCTTAGACTGGTCTGAGCAGTTCTTC; CDR3 protein: CASSLDWSEQFF
J gene: TRBJ1-5; V gene: TRBV7-3; D gene: .; clone size: .; CDR3 DNA: TGTGCCAGCAGCCCCGGGCCCGATCAGCCCCAGCATTTT; CDR3 protein: CASSPGPDQPQHF
J gene: TRBJ2-7; V gene: TRBV5-4; D gene: TRBD2; clone size: .; CDR3 DNA: TGTGCCAGCAGCTTGGTCGGGACTAGCGACGAGCAGTACTTC; CDR3 protein: CASSLVGTSDEQYF
J gene: TRBJ1-2; V gene: TRBV5-1; D gene: .; clone size: .; CDR3 DNA: TGCGCCAGCAGCTCGGACAGTACTAACTATGGCTACACCTTC; CDR3 protein: CASSSDSTNYGYTF
J gene: TRBJ2-7; V gene: TRBV5-1; D gene: .; clone size: .; CDR3 DNA: TGCGCCAGCGGTCAGGATTTCTACGAGCAGTACTTC; CDR3 protein: CASGQDFYEQYF
J gene: TRBJ2-6; V gene: TRBV7-9; D gene: .; clone size: .; CDR3 DNA: TGTGCCAGCAGCTTAGATGGGACCCAGTGGTCTGGGGCCAACGTCCTGACTTTC; CDR3 protein: CASSLDGTQWSGANVLTF
J gene: TRBJ1-5; V gene: TRBV6-6; D gene: .; clone size: .; CDR3 DNA: TGTGCCAGCAGAAGCGGTCAGTATAGCAATCAGCCCCAGCATTTT; CDR3 protein: CASRSGQYSNQPQHF
J gene: TRBJ2-1; V gene: TRBV25-1; D gene: TRBD2; clone size: .; CDR3 DNA: TGTGCCAGCAGTGACACTAGCGGGGCTCACAATGAGCAGTTCTTC; CDR3 protein: CASSDTSGAHNEQFF
J gene: TRBJ1-3; V gene: TRBV9; D gene: .; clone size: .; CDR3 DNA: TGTGCCAGCAGCGTAGGAACAGGGCAAGGAAACACCATATATTTT; CDR3 protein: CASSVGTGQGNTIYF
J gene: TRBJ2-5; V gene: TRBV2; D gene: .; clone size: .; CDR3 DNA: TGTGCCAGCAGTGAAGCGCTTCGCTCTCAAGGGTGGGGCCGGGAGACCCAGTACTTC; CDR3 protein: CASSEALRSQGWGRETQYF
J gene: TRBJ1-2; V gene: TRBV7-9; D gene: .; clone size: .; CDR3 DNA: TGTGCCAGTTCCGGGGGGAACTATGGCTACACCTTC; CDR3 protein: CASSGGNYGYTF
J gene: TRBJ2-2; V gene: TRBV5-6; D gene: .; clone size: .; CDR3 DNA: TGTGCCAGCAGCGTCGGGCGCGGCGGGGAGCTGTTTTTT; CDR3 protein: CASSVGRGGELFF
J gene: TRBJ2-3; V gene: TRBV9; D gene: TRBD2; clone size: once; CDR3 DNA: TGTGCCAGCAGCATTGGGACTAGCGGGAAAACAGATACGCAGTATTTT; CDR3 protein: CASSIGTSGKTDTQYF
J gene: TRBJ1-2; V gene: TRBV25-1; D gene: .; clone size: .; CDR3 DNA: TGTGCCAGCAGTGAGACAGGAGGCTGGAGAGGCTACACCTTC; CDR3 protein: CASSETGGWRGYTF
J gene: TRBJ2-3; V gene: TRBV11-3; D gene: .; clone size: .; CDR3 DNA: TGTGCCAGCAGCTCGACATCGAGATCGCAGTATTTT; CDR3 protein: CASSSTSRSQYF
J gene: TRBJ2-2; V gene: TRBV5-1; D gene: TRBD2; clone size: .; CDR3 DNA: TGCGCCAGCAGCGCGAGTAGCGGGAATACCGGGGAGCTGTTTTTT; CDR3 protein: CASSASSGNTGELFF
J gene: TRBJ2-5; V gene: TRBV25-1; D gene: TRBD2; clone size: .; CDR3 DNA: TGTGCCAGCAGTGATTCGGGACTAGCGACCTTCCCAGTTGAGACCCAGTACTTC; CDR3 protein: CASSDSGLATFPVETQYF
J gene: TRBJ2-1; V gene: TRBV10-3; D gene: .; clone size: .; CDR3 DNA: TGTGCCATCAGTGAAATACATGAGGCCAATGAGCAGTTCTTC; CDR3 protein: CAISEIHEANEQFF
J gene: TRBJ1-2; V gene: TRBV6-5; D gene: .; clone size: .; CDR3 DNA: TGTGCCAGCAGTCCCCGGGCGGGTCAAAACTATGGCTACACCTTC; CDR3 protein: CASSPRAGQNYGYTF
J gene: TRBJ2-3; V gene: TRBV6-6; D gene: TRBD2; clone size: .; CDR3 DNA: TGTGCCAGCAGGGGAGGGACCACCGGCTCCCCAGATACGCAGTATTTT; CDR3 protein: CASRGGTTGSPDTQYF
J gene: TRBJ2-7; V gene: TRBV25-1; D gene: TRBD1; clone size: .; CDR3 DNA: TGTGCCAGCAGTGAAGGGACAGGCTCCTACGAGCAGTACTTC; CDR3 protein: CASSEGTGSYEQYF
J gene: TRBJ2-7; V gene: TRBV6-5; D gene: .; clone size: .; CDR3 DNA: TGTGCCAGCAGTTACCAACGAACTAGCTACGAGCAGTACTTC; CDR3 protein: CASSYQRTSYEQYF
J gene: TRBJ1-5; V gene: TRBV4-1; D gene: TRBD1; clone size: .; CDR3 DNA: TGCGCCAGCAGCCGCCGGACAGGGGGCTACGATGGCAATCAGCCCCAGCATTTT; CDR3 protein: CASSRRTGGYDGNQPQHF
J gene: TRBJ2-1; V gene: TRBV5-1; D gene: TRBD2; clone size: few; CDR3 DNA: TGCGCCAGCAGCCCGGCTAGCGGTTCCTACAATGAGCAGTTCTTC; CDR3 protein: CASSPASGSYNEQFF
J gene: TRBJ1-1; V gene: TRBV30; D gene: .; clone size: few; CDR3 DNA: TGTATTATACAGGGGAACACTGAAGCTTTCTTT; CDR3 protein: CIIQGNTEAFF
J gene: TRBJ1-3; V gene: TRBV19; D gene: .; clone size: .; CDR3 DNA: TGTGCCAGTAGATTCTCTGGAAACACCATATATTTT; CDR3 protein: CASRFSGNTIYF
J gene: TRBJ1-2; V gene: TRBV5-1; D gene: .; clone size: .; CDR3 DNA: TGCGCCAGCAGCCCCGGGGCTAACTATGGCTACACCTTC; CDR3 protein: CASSPGANYGYTF